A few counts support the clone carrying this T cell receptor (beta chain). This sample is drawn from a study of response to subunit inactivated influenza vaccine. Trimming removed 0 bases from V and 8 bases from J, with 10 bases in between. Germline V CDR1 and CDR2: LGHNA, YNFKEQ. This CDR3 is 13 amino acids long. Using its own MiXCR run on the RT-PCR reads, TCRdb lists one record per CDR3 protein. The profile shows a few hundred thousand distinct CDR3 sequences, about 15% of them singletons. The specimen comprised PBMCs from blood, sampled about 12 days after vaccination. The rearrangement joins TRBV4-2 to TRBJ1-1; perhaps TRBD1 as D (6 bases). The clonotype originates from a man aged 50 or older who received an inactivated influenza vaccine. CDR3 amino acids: CASSQDLDREAFF. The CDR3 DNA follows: TGTGCCAGCAGCCAAGATCTGGACAGAGAAGCTTTCTTT.